The 10 T cell receptor beta chains below were found in one sample sequenced in a study of cytomegalovirus exposure and HLA in healthy donors (dated by TCRdb to the late 2010s). The library was built by means of the immunoSEQ multiplex PCR assay. For the multiplex PCR, a mixture combining 60 forward primers for TCR Vbeta segments and 13 reverse primers for TCR Jbeta segments was used. TCRdb took this table from immuneACCESS and kept in-frame rearrangements with V and J called. Such tables lack part of the clones; where checked against another copy, unresolved V genes explain under half of the gap, and the rest is unexplained. The sample data list roughly 200,000 clones, and more than 65% of these were observed just once. The ten biggest clones cover around 1.4% of the sample. The sample consisted of PBMCs. Every receptor here comes from a girl between 5 and 17 years old in good health and CMV-seropositive.

This sequence joins TRBV28 and TRBJ1-2, with a tentative D call TRBD1 (5 bases). Germline CDR1 is MDHEN and CDR2 is SYDVKM. Trimming took 10 bases from V and 7 from J, leaving 16 bases between them. The CDR3 runs to 12 residues. The CDR3 sequence: CATGGGRSGYTF. The CDR3 nucleotides read TGTGCCACGGGGGGGGGAAGGAGTGGCTACACCTTC.

The J gene is TRBJ1-1, the V gene TRBV5-1; tentative D call: TRBD1 (6 bases). V lost 4 bases to trimming and J lost 1 base, with 17 bases between them. Germline CDR1 reads SGHRS; CDR2 reads YFSETQ. This CDR3 is built from 16 residues. CDR3: CASSQIPTGTNTEAFF. Here the CDR3 DNA reads TGCGCCAGCAGCCAAATACCGACAGGTACGAACACTGAAGCTTTCTTT.

This sequence joins TRBV5-1 and TRBJ1-1; D unresolved. Germline values: CDR1 SGHRS, CDR2 YFSETQ. This CDR3 has 13 amino acids. V gave up 0 bases and J gave up 5 bases, with 8 bases separating them. CDR3 sequence reads: CASSLVRDTEAFF. CDR3 in DNA: TGCGCCAGCAGCTTGGTGCGGGATACTGAAGCTTTCTTT.

The chain is built from TRBV5-1 and TRBJ1-1; 9 nucleotides line up with TRBD1. The CDR3 covers 16 residues. V lost 0 bases to trimming and J lost 0 bases; unmatched junction nucleotides: 3. Germline V gives CDR1 SGHRS, CDR2 YFSETQ. CDR3 amino acids: CASSLGDREMNTEAFF. The CDR3 coding sequence is TGCGCCAGCAGCTTGGGGGACAGGGAAATGAACACTGAAGCTTTCTTT. The entire variable domain, with the rest obtained from reference TRBV5-1 and TRBJ1-1, is as follows: KAGVTQTPRYLIKTRGQQVTLSCSPISGHRSVSWYQQTPGQGLQFLFEYFSETQRNKGNFPGRFSGRQFSNSRSEMNVSTLELGDSALYLCASSLGDREMNTEAFFGQGTRLTVV.

This clone was seen a handful of times. The V call is TRBV5-4, the J call TRBJ1-1; tentatively, D is TRBD1 (5 bases). V lost 5 bases, J lost 11 bases, and 19 bases lay in between. Germline-derived CDR1 and CDR2 are SGHNT and YYREEE (reference sequence). This CDR3 comprises 13 residues. Here the CDR3 reads CASSHRQSFEAFF. The CDR3 region has the DNA TGTGCCAGCAGTCACAGACAGAGTTTTGAGGCTTTCTTT.

The V and J genes are TRBV5-5 and TRBJ1-6, with a possible D match to TRBD1 (6 bases). V lost 0 bases and J 7 bases, leaving 14 bases between the germline ends. There are 16 residues in the CDR3. The germline V gene has CDR1 SGHKS and CDR2 YYEKEE (reference sequence). CDR3 coding DNA: TGTGCCAGCAGCTTGGAGGGGGTCCCCTTCAATTCACCCCTCCACTTT. Translating gives CASSLEGVPFNSPLHF.

This rearrangement joins TRBV6-6 to TRBJ2-6; no clear D gene. V was trimmed by 7 bases and J by 2 bases, leaving 9 bases between them. CDR1 and CDR2 (germline): MNHNY, SVGAGI (reference sequence). The CDR3 spans 14 residues. CDR3 coding DNA: TGTGCCAGCACCCCCCGGGCTGGGGCCAACGTCCTGACTTTC. Its protein is CASTPRAGANVLTF.

V gene TRBV6-5 combines with J gene TRBJ1-3; no clear D gene. CDR1 is MNHEY and CDR2 is SVGAGI in the germline V gene. The CDR3 sequence is 13 residues long. V lost 6 bases and J lost 0, with 6 bases in between. The CDR3 nucleotides read TGTGCCAGCAGGGAGGACTCTGGAAACACCATATATTTT. Encoded protein: CASREDSGNTIYF.

The chain couples TRBV7-6 to TRBJ2-2, with D perhaps matching TRBD2 (6 bases). V dropped 0 bases and J dropped 5 bases, with 13 bases sitting between them. Germline CDR1 and CDR2: SGHVS and FNYEAQ. The CDR3 length is 16 residues. DNA for the CDR3: TGTGCCAGCAGCTTAGCGGGGGGTCTAGAAACCGGGGAGCTGTTTTTT. The encoded protein is CASSLAGGLETGELFF.

The V call is TRBV6-1, the J call TRBJ2-5; TRBD2 aligns across 11 bases. The J call is doubtful: the DNA matches TRBJ2-7 better. From germline, CDR1 is MNHNS and CDR2 SASEGT. The CDR3 runs to 14 residues. DNA for the CDR3: TGTGCCAGTGTACCTAGCGGGGGGCCCTACGAGCAGTACTTC. Amino acids: CASVPSGGPYEQYF.